This T cell receptor (beta chain) stems from a study of blood T cell repertoires in COVID-19. Measured with immunoSEQ multiplex PCR; TCRdb has only the in-frame clones, and not every one. The profile shows nearly 80,000 clones, 82% of them singletons. Germline CDR1 MNHNY, CDR2 SVGAGI (reference sequence). The ends were cut back, 6 bases at V and 2 bases at J, with 23 bases in the middle. This CDR3 contains 18 residues. The genes are TRBV6-6 and TRBJ1-3, with a possible D match to TRBD1 (6 bases). This TCR was sampled from a woman aged 70 to 79 with acute or convalescent COVID-19. The sequenced sample consisted of peripheral blood. The CDR3 is CASSRRTQGGVPGNTIYF. CDR3 nucleotides: TGTGCCAGCAGCCGACGCACACAGGGTGGGGTACCTGGAAACACCATATATTTT.